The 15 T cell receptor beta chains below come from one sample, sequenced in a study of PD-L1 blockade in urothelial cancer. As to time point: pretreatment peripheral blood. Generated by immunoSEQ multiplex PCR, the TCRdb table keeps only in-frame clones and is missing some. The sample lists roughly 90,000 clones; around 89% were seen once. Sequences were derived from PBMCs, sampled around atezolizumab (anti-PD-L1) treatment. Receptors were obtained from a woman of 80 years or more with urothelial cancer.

The CDR3 DNA is TGTGCCAGCAGCAGGCAGGGCGGAGAGACCCAGTACTTC. It codes for CASSRQGGETQYF. V is TRBV11-3 and J is TRBJ2-5; weak D call: TRBD1 (5 bases). Germline V gene data show CDR1 as SGHNT and CDR2 as YENEEA. Trimming removed 5 bases at V and 4 bases at J, with 11 bases between. The CDR3 sequence is 13 residues long.

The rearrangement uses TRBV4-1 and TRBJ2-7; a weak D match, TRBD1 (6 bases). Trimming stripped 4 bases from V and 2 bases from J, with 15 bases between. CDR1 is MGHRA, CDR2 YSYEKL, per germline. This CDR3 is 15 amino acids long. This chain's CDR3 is CASSPRDRDTYEQYF. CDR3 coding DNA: TGCGCCAGCAGCCCCCGGGACCGGGACACCTACGAGCAGTACTTC.

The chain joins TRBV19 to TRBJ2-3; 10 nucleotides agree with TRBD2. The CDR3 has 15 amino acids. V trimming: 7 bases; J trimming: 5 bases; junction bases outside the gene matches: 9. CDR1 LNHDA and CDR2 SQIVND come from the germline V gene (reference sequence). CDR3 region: CASTWTSGVGDTQYF. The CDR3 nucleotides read TGTGCCAGTACCTGGACTAGCGGAGTAGGAGATACGCAGTATTTT.

The CDR3 sequence: CASSLDPGTGGNTIYF. In DNA, the CDR3 is TGCGCCAGCAGCTTGGACCCCGGGACAGGGGGAAACACCATATATTTT. The chain links TRBV5-1 to TRBJ1-3; 9 bases are shared with TRBD1. The V gene's germline CDR1 is SGHRS and CDR2 YFSETQ. V shed 0 bases, J shed 4 bases, and the junction held 5 bases outside the gene matches. The CDR3 is made up of 16 amino acids. The variable domain in full, completed from reference TRBV5-1 and TRBJ1-3, reads KAGVTQTPRYLIKTRGQQVTLSCSPISGHRSVSWYQQTPGQGLQFLFEYFSETQRNKGNFPGRFSGRQFSNSRSEMNVSTLELGDSALYLCASSLDPGTGGNTIYFGEGSWLTVV.

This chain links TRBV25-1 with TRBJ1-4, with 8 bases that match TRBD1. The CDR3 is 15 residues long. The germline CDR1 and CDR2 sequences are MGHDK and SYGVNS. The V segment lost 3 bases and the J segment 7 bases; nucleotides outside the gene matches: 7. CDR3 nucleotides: TGTGCCAGCAGTGATCTTGTAACAGGGGGTGAAAAACTGTTTTTT. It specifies CASSDLVTGGEKLFF.

This chain's CDR3 is CASSFTLGQGADEQFF. The CDR3 DNA is TGTGCCAGCAGTTTTACTTTGGGACAGGGGGCTGATGAGCAGTTCTTC. The chain is built from TRBV27 and TRBJ2-1; 12 bases line up with TRBD1. Germline V gives CDR1 MNHEY, CDR2 SMNVEV (reference sequence). The CDR3 is 16 residues long. V was clipped by 3 bases and J by 8 bases; unmatched bases: 8.

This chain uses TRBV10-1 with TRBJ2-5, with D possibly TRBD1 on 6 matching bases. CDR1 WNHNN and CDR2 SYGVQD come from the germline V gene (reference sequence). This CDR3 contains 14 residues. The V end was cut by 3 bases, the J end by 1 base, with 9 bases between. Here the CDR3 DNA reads TGCGCCAGCAGTGACTCAGGGGCCCAAGAGACCCAGTACTTC. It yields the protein CASSDSGAQETQYF.

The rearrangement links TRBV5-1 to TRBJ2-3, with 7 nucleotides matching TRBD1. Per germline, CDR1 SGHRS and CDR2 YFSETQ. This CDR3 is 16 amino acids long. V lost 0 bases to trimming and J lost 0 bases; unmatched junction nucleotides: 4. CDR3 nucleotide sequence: TGCGCCAGCAGCTTGGTGGGACAGAGAAGCACAGATACGCAGTATTTT. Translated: CASSLVGQRSTDTQYF. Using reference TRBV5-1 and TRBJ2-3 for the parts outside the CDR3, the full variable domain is KAGVTQTPRYLIKTRGQQVTLSCSPISGHRSVSWYQQTPGQGLQFLFEYFSETQRNKGNFPGRFSGRQFSNSRSEMNVSTLELGDSALYLCASSLVGQRSTDTQYFGPGTRLTVL.

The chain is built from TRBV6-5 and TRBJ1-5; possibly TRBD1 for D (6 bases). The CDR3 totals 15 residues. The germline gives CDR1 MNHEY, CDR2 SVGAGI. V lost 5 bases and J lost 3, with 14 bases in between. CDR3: CASSLGQPPNQPQHF. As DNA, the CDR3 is TGTGCCAGCAGTCTAGGACAGCCGCCCAATCAGCCCCAGCATTTT.

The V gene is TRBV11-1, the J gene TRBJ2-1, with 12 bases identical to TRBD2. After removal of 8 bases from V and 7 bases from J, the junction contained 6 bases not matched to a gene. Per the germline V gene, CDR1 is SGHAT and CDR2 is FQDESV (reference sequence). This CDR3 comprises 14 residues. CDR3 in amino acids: CASLGLAGRNEQFF. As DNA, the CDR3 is TGTGCCAGCTTGGGACTAGCGGGCCGGAATGAGCAGTTCTTC.

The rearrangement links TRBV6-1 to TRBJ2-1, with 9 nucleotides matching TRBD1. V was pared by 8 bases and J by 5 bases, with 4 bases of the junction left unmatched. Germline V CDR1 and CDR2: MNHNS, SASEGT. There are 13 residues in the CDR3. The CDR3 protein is CASGGQGHNEQFF. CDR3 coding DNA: TGTGCCAGCGGAGGACAGGGGCACAATGAGCAGTTCTTC.

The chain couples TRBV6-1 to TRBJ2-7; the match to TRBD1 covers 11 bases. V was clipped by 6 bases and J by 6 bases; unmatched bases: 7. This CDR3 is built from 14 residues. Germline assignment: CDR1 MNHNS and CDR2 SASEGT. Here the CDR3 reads CASSPWTGGSEQYF. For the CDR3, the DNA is TGTGCCAGCAGCCCCTGGACAGGGGGCAGCGAGCAGTACTTC.

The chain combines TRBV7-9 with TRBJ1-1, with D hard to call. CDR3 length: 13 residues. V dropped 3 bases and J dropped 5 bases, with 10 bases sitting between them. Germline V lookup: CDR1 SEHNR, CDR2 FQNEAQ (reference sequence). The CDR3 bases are TGTGCCAGCAGCTTGGATGCGGGGACTGAAGCTTTCTTT. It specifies CASSLDAGTEAFF.

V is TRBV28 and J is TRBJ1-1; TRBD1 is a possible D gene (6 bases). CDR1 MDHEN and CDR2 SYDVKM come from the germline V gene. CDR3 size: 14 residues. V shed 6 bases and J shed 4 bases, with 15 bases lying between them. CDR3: CASRRRGQSTEAFF. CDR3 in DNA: TGTGCCAGCAGGCGCCGAGGACAGTCCACTGAAGCTTTCTTT.

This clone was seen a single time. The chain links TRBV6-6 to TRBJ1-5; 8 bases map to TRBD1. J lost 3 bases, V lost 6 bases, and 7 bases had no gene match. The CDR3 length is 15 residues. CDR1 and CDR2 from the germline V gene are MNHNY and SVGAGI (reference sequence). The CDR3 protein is CASRTPTGVNQPQHF. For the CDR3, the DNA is TGTGCCAGCAGGACCCCGACAGGGGTCAATCAGCCCCAGCATTTT.